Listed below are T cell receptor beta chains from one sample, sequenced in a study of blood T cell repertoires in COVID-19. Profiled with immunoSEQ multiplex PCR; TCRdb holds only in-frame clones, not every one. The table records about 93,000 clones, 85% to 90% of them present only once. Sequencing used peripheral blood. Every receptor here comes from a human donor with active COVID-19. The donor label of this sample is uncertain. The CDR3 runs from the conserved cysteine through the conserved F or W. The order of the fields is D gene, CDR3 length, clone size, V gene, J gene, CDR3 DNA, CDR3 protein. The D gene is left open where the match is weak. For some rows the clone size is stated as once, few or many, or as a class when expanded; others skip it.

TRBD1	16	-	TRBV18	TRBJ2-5	TGTGCCAGCTCACCAACCGGGACAGGGGTTCGGGAGACCCAGTACTTC	CASSPTGTGVRETQYF
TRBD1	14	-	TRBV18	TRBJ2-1	TGTGCCAGCTCACCCGAGACAGGGGGCATTGAGCAGTTCTTC	CASSPETGGIEQFF
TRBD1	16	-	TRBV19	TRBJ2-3	TGTGCCAGTAGCCCTGGGACAGGGGGTACGTGGGATACGCAGTATTTT	CASSPGTGGTWDTQYF
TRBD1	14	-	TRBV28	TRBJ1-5	TGTGCCAGCAGTTTGGGACAGGGCAATCAGCCCCAGCATTTT	CASSLGQGNQPQHF
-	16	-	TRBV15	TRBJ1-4	TGTGCCACCAGCAGAGATTCGCAGGCCGCTAATGAAAAACTGTTTTTT	CATSRDSQAANEKLFF
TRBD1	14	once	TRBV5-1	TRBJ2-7	TGCGCCAGCAGCTCCTCGGACAGGCCCGACGAGCAGTACTTC	CASSSSDRPDEQYF
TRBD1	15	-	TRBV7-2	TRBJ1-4	TGTGCCAGCGGCCAAGCGGCAGGGGGCTTAGAAAAACTGTTTTTT	CASGQAAGGLEKLFF
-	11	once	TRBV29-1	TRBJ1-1	TGCAGCCCACGGCGGGGGACCGAAGCTTTCTTT	CSPRRGTEAFF
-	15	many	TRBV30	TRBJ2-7	TGTGCCTGGGGTGACTCTAGGAGTCCTTCCTACGAGCAGTACTTC	CAWGDSRSPSYEQYF
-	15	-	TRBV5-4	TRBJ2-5	TGTGCCAGCAGCCCCCCAAGATTAACAGGAGAGACCCAGTACTTC	CASSPPRLTGETQYF
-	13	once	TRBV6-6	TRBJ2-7	TGTGCCAGCAGTCCCGCAGGGACCTACGAGCAGTACTTC	CASSPAGTYEQYF
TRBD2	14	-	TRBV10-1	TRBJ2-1	TGCGCCAGCGGGTTGCTAGCGGGGGTCAATGAGCAGTTCTTC	CASGLLAGVNEQFF
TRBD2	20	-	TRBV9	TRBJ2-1	TGTGCCAGCAGCGTGGTTGGGACTAGCGGGGCCCCGAGCTCCTACAATGAGCAGTTCTTC	CASSVVGTSGAPSSYNEQFF
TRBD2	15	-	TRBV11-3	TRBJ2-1	TGTGCCGAGGAGCGCCTAGCGGAGATCTACAATGAGCAGTTCTTC	CAEERLAEIYNEQFF
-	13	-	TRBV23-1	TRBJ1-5	TGCGCCAGCAGTCAGGGGGCGAGTTCGTACCAGCATTTT	CASSQGASSYQHF
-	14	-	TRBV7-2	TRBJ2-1	TGTGCCAGCAGCTACGGGACACCCAACAATGAGCAGTTCTTC	CASSYGTPNNEQFF
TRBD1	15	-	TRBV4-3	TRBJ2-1	TGCGCCAGCAGCCGCACAGGGGGCAGCTACAATGAGCAGTTCTTC	CASSRTGGSYNEQFF
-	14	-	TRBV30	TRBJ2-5	TGTGCCTGGAGAACAGGACGCGAACAAGAGACCCAGTACTTC	CAWRTGREQETQYF
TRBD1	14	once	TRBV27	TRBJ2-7	TGTGCCAGCCACGCGGGGACAGGGCCCTACGAGCAGTACTTC	CASHAGTGPYEQYF
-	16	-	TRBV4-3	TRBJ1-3	TGCGCCAGCAGCCAATGGCCGGCAGGGAATCGAAACACCATATATTTT	CASSQWPAGNRNTIYF